This passage covers 30 T cell receptor beta chains from one sample sequenced in a study of CD8+ T cells in alopecia areata. Sequencing templates came from extracted RNA that was reverse transcribed into cDNA. Produced via immunoSEQ multiplex PCR; TCRdb's table is partial and in-frame only. Of around 150,000 clones in the sample, roughly four fifths were seen once. Noted treatment: oral pan-JAK inhibitor, 5-10 mg twice daily. Sequencing used CD8+ T cells sorted from blood, obtained at week 4, from a patient treated with tofacitinib. These receptors were taken from a human donor with alopecia areata.

This clone was seen just once. The chain recombines TRBV4-1 with TRBJ2-5, with 8 nucleotides matching TRBD1. CDR3 length: 15 residues. After removal of 1 base from V and 2 bases from J, the junction contained 3 bases not matched to a gene. Germline lookup yields CDR1 MGHRA and CDR2 YSYEKL. Here the CDR3 DNA reads TGCGCCAGCAGCCAAGTGGGGACAGGACAAGAGACCCAGTACTTC. Its protein is CASSQVGTGQETQYF.

This sequence joins TRBV5-4 and TRBJ2-1; D not certain. Germline V gives CDR1 SGHNT, CDR2 YYREEE (reference sequence). V dropped 4 bases and J dropped 9 bases, with 14 bases sitting between them. CDR3 length equals 13 residues. CDR3 bases: TGTGCCAGCAGCCCCCCAAGCCGCCCTGAGCAGTTCTTC. Its translation: CASSPPSRPEQFF.

This CDR3 is CASSNAGTGGRAEAFF. CDR3 nucleotide sequence: TGTGCCAGCAGCAACGCCGGGACAGGGGGTCGTGCTGAAGCTTTCTTT. V gene TRBV5-4 combines with J gene TRBJ1-1; 11 bases fit TRBD1. The trim removed 4 bases at V and 6 bases at J, leaving 11 bases unmatched. The CDR3 covers 16 residues. The germline gives CDR1 SGHNT, CDR2 YYREEE (reference sequence).

The chain couples TRBV19 to TRBJ2-7; 11 bases agree with TRBD1. CDR1 LNHDA and CDR2 SQIVND come from the germline V gene (reference sequence). The CDR3 is made up of 14 amino acids. The trim removed 4 bases at V and 5 bases at J, leaving 4 bases unmatched. The CDR3 region is CASSTGQGADEQYF. The CDR3 nucleotides are TGTGCCAGTAGTACCGGACAGGGGGCGGACGAGCAGTACTTC.

This rearrangement joins TRBV27 to TRBJ2-5; D not resolved. The V end was cut by 3 bases, the J end by 9 bases, with 14 bases between. Germline CDR1 is MNHEY and CDR2 is SMNVEV (reference sequence). CDR3 size: 13 residues. The CDR3 DNA reads TGTGCCAGCAGTTTTAGTCTGGGTGCGGCCCAGTACTTC. This encodes CASSFSLGAAQYF.

CDR3 loop: CASSSGTGFGYGYTF. The CDR3 nucleotides are TGTGCCAGCAGTTCCGGGACAGGGTTTGGATATGGCTACACCTTC. The V and J genes are TRBV6-5 and TRBJ1-2; TRBD1 matches at 9 bases. Per germline, CDR1 MNHEY and CDR2 SVGAGI. The CDR3 runs to 15 residues. Trimming removed 4 bases from V and 5 bases from J; junction bases left unmatched: 8.

CDR3 DNA sequence: TGTGCCAGCAGCCAAGATCTGGTTGGGAGGAAACTGTTTTTT. Translating gives CASSQDLVGRKLFF. The rearrangement joins TRBV14 to TRBJ2-2, with D possibly matching TRBD2 (6 bases). V was trimmed by 0 bases and J by 14 bases, leaving 16 bases between them. The CDR3 totals 14 residues. Germline-derived CDR1 and CDR2 are SGHDN and FVKESK. Complete variable domain (other parts from reference TRBV14 and TRBJ2-2): EAGVTQFPSHSVIEKGQTVTLRCDPISGHDNLYWYRRVMGKEIKFLLHFVKESKQDESGMPNNRFLAERTGGTYSTLKVQPAELEDSGVYFCASSQDLVGRKLFFGEGSRLTVL.

The genes are TRBV4-3 and TRBJ1-4; D perhaps matches TRBD1 (6 bases). Trimming shortened V by 3 bases and J by 0 bases, and 14 bases separated the two germline ends. CDR1 is LGHNA and CDR2 is YSLEER in the germline V gene. This CDR3 spans 17 amino acids. The CDR3 nucleotides read TGCGCCAGCAGCCAGGAGCGGACAGTAGCAACTAATGAAAAACTGTTTTTT. Translation: CASSQERTVATNEKLFF.

V and J are TRBV5-4 and TRBJ1-2, with 9 positions matching TRBD1. Germline trimming cut 0 bases from V and 7 bases from J; bases unmatched to any gene: 4. Looked up from germline, CDR1 is SGHNT and CDR2 is YYREEE (reference sequence). The CDR3 loop spans 14 amino acids. The DNA for the CDR3 is TGTGCCAGCAGCTTGGAGGCGACAGGGGGTGGCTACACCTTC. It encodes CASSLEATGGGYTF.

This chain uses TRBV5-7 with TRBJ2-1; 15 bases agree with TRBD2. TRBV5-7 is sorted into the ORF group, with uncertain function. The CDR3 totals 17 residues. V gave up 4 bases and J gave up 8 bases; unmatched junction bases: 10. The CDR3 DNA sequence: TGTGCCAGCAGCGGAGGACTAGCGGGGGGGCTAAGGGATGAGCAGTTCTTC. Encoded protein: CASSGGLAGGLRDEQFF.

The CDR3 loop reads CASSWSRGNTEAFF. The CDR3 region has the DNA TGTGCCAGCAGCTGGTCGAGGGGAAACACTGAAGCTTTCTTT. The rearrangement uses TRBV5-5 and TRBJ1-1; the D gene is possibly TRBD1 (5 bases). Germline V gene lookup returns CDR1 SGHKS and CDR2 YYEKEE (reference sequence). V gave up 3 bases and J gave up 2 bases, with 11 bases separating them. The CDR3 is 14 amino acids.

Turning to this clone: At one end the junction does not follow the germline gene, possibly because of a read error. The rearrangement links TRBV5-4 to TRBJ2-1; weak D call: TRBD2 (5 bases). This CDR3 has 13 residues. The germline V gene has CDR1 SGHNT and CDR2 YYREEE (reference sequence). The CDR3 here is CASSYYGLPQTLF. CDR3 coding DNA: TGTGCCAGCAGTTACTACGGACTGCCCCAGACCCTCTTC.

This clone was found once. The chain carries TRBV6-5 and TRBJ2-7; no firm D call. Trimming took 3 bases from V and 3 from J, leaving 18 bases between them. From germline, CDR1 is MNHEY and CDR2 SVGAGI. The CDR3 totals 16 residues. For the CDR3, the DNA is TGTGCCAGCAGTTATCACCGGGTCCTACCCGTCTACGAGCAGTACTTC. Translating it yields CASSYHRVLPVYEQYF.

This chain joins TRBV19 and TRBJ1-5; 7 bases are a match to TRBD1. The CDR3 totals 13 residues. The V segment lost 9 bases and the J segment 5 bases; nucleotides outside the gene matches: 7. Germline CDR1 is LNHDA and CDR2 is SQIVND (reference sequence). The CDR3 reads CASRQGRHQPQHF. The DNA of the CDR3 is TGTGCCAGCAGACAGGGACGCCATCAGCCCCAGCATTTT.

The CDR3 loop reads CASSLLTTDTQYF. CDR3 coding DNA: TGTGCCAGCAGCTTACTGACCACAGATACGCAGTATTTT. This rearrangement joins TRBV7-9 to TRBJ2-3; no clear D. Trimming stripped 2 bases from V and 2 bases from J, with 5 bases between. CDR1 is SEHNR and CDR2 is FQNEAQ in the germline V gene (reference sequence). This CDR3 region has 13 residues.

The chain joins TRBV5-1 to TRBJ2-3; D gene ambiguous. Germline CDR1 and CDR2: SGHRS and YFSETQ. Deletions cut 3 bases from V and 5 bases from J, with 10 bases between. The CDR3 consists of 13 residues. CDR3 DNA sequence: TGCGCCAGCAGCTCCGCTATAGAAGATACGCAGTATTTT. This translates into CASSSAIEDTQYF. Variable domain in full (rest from reference TRBV5-1 and TRBJ2-3): KAGVTQTPRYLIKTRGQQVTLSCSPISGHRSVSWYQQTPGQGLQFLFEYFSETQRNKGNFPGRFSGRQFSNSRSEMNVSTLELGDSALYLCASSSAIEDTQYFGPGTRLTVL.

The CDR3 reads CASTVQGYNEQFF. The CDR3 nucleotides read TGTGCCAGTACCGTACAGGGATACAATGAGCAGTTCTTC. The chain is built from TRBV19 and TRBJ2-1, with D maybe TRBD1 (6 bases). The V end was cut by 7 bases, the J end by 4 bases, with 11 bases between. This CDR3 contains 13 residues. Germline V gene sequence: CDR1 LNHDA, CDR2 SQIVND (reference sequence).

V gene TRBV27 combines with J gene TRBJ1-5; possible D gene TRBD1, 6 bases. The CDR3 extends over 16 amino acids. The germline gives CDR1 MNHEY, CDR2 SMNVEV (reference sequence). The germline V and J ends were trimmed by 6 bases and 0 bases, with 15 bases remaining between them. The CDR3 loop reads CASSPWGRDSNQPQHF. The CDR3 DNA reads as TGTGCCAGCAGCCCCTGGGGGCGCGATAGCAATCAGCCCCAGCATTTT.

The chain couples TRBV6-5 to TRBJ2-5; 11 nucleotides line up with TRBD2. This CDR3 has 15 residues. Germline V gene sequence: CDR1 MNHEY, CDR2 SVGAGI. V was clipped by 6 bases and J by 4 bases; unmatched bases: 7. CDR3 sequence: CASREIAGGPETQYF. Written as DNA, the CDR3 is TGTGCCAGCAGGGAAATAGCGGGGGGGCCAGAGACCCAGTACTTC.

This clone occurred a few times. This chain connects TRBV4-1 to TRBJ2-6; no firm D call. The CDR3 contains 17 residues. Trimming cost V 4 bases and J 1 base, with 14 bases left between them. The germline gives CDR1 MGHRA, CDR2 YSYEKL. CDR3 coding DNA: TGCGCCAGCAGCCCCAAATCATCGCTGTCTGGGGCCAACGTCCTGACTTTC. Translated, it gives CASSPKSSLSGANVLTF.

This clone was detected only once. This sequence joins TRBV19 and TRBJ2-1; tentatively, D is TRBD2 (6 bases). Germline V gene data show CDR1 as LNHDA and CDR2 as SQIVND (reference sequence). This CDR3 is 15 amino acids long. Trimming took 2 bases from V and 0 from J, leaving 8 bases between them. In nucleotides, the CDR3 is TGTGCCAGTAGTATACGGGGGAGCTCCTACAATGAGCAGTTCTTC. Residues: CASSIRGSSYNEQFF.

The V gene is TRBV7-9, the J gene TRBJ2-5, with D hard to call. V lost 6 bases and J lost 5, with 10 bases in between. CDR1 and CDR2 from the germline V gene are SEHNR and FQNEAQ (reference sequence). This CDR3 is 12 amino acids long. For the CDR3, the DNA is TGTGCCAGCAGACCTCTTGAGGAGACCCAGTACTTC. Amino acid sequence: CASRPLEETQYF.

The chain uses TRBV4-2 and TRBJ2-1, with 7 bases that match TRBD2. The V gene's germline CDR1 is LGHNA and CDR2 YNFKEQ. The trim removed 1 base at V and 9 bases at J, leaving 9 bases unmatched. This CDR3 comprises 15 residues. This CDR3 is CASSQASGARPEQFF. For the CDR3, the DNA is TGTGCCAGCAGCCAAGCAAGCGGGGCCCGACCTGAGCAGTTCTTC.

This chain links TRBV13 with TRBJ2-5; 10 bases agree with TRBD1. The V and J ends lost 5 bases and 4 bases, in that order; junction bases with no gene match: 7. Per the germline V gene, CDR1 is PRHDT and CDR2 is FYEKMQ (reference sequence). The CDR3 is 15 amino acids. CDR3 coding DNA: TGTGCCAGCAGCACTAGGGACAGGGGAGGAGAGACCCAGTACTTC. Its translation: CASSTRDRGGETQYF.

This chain connects TRBV4-1 to TRBJ1-4; the D is unclear. There are 14 residues in the CDR3. In germline, CDR1 is MGHRA, CDR2 YSYEKL. V was pared by 1 base and J by 4 bases, with 7 bases between. CDR3 coding DNA: TGCGCCAGCAGCCAAGTCCCTATTAATGAAAAACTGTTTTTT. The encoded protein is CASSQVPINEKLFF.

The chain uses TRBV6-5 and TRBJ1-2, with TRBD1 identical over 9 bases. In germline, CDR1 is MNHEY, CDR2 SVGAGI. V gave up 4 bases and J gave up 3 bases; unmatched junction bases: 0. This CDR3 contains 13 residues. The CDR3 region is CASSWDRDYGYTF. CDR3 nucleotide sequence: TGTGCCAGCAGTTGGGACAGGGACTATGGCTACACCTTC.

This chain uses TRBV29-1 with TRBJ2-7, with D unclear. Germline lookup yields CDR1 SQVTM and CDR2 ANQGSEA. V was shortened by 0 bases and J by 7 bases, with 13 bases between the two germline ends. This CDR3 contains 13 residues. The CDR3 loop reads CSVEEGIGSEQYF. CDR3 nucleotide sequence: TGCAGCGTTGAAGAGGGGATCGGATCGGAGCAGTACTTC.

This chain joins TRBV4-1 and TRBJ2-5, with D perhaps given as TRBD1 or TRBD2 (5 bases each). Germline V gene sequence: CDR1 MGHRA, CDR2 YSYEKL. Deletions cut 0 bases from V and 2 bases from J, with 7 bases between. This CDR3 is built from 14 residues. CDR3 coding DNA: TGCGCCAGCAGCCAAGAGTGGGGGCAAGAGACCCAGTACTTC. Protein: CASSQEWGQETQYF.

The chain links TRBV25-1 to TRBJ2-3; 8 bases are shared with TRBD2. Trimming cost V 1 base and J 2 bases; bases outside gene matches: 5. The CDR3 length is 16 residues. Germline V gene data show CDR1 as MGHDK and CDR2 as SYGVNS. CDR3: CASSESGGGYTDTQYF. The CDR3 region has the DNA TGTGCCAGCAGTGAATCGGGCGGGGGGTACACAGATACGCAGTATTTT.

This clone has just a few counts. The J gene is TRBJ1-1, the V gene TRBV7-6; 10 bases map to TRBD1. The CDR3 runs to 15 residues. The germline gives CDR1 SGHVS, CDR2 FNYEAQ. J was trimmed by 1 base and V by 6 bases; bases with no gene match: 5. Here the CDR3 reads CASRRDRGGNTEAFF. DNA of the CDR3: TGTGCCAGCAGGCGGGACAGGGGAGGGAACACTGAAGCTTTCTTT. The entire variable domain, with the rest obtained from reference TRBV7-6 and TRBJ1-1, is as follows: GAGVSQSPRYKVTKRGQDVALRCDPISGHVSLYWYRQALGQGPEFLTYFNYEAQQDKSGLPNDRFSAERPEGSISTLTIQRTEQRDSAMYRCASRRDRGGNTEAFFGQGTRLTVV.